The rows below give T cell receptor beta chains drawn from one sample of a study of PD-1 blockade in classical Hodgkin lymphoma. Clones were sequenced by immunoSEQ multiplex PCR, and TCRdb holds only the in-frame ones, with some missing. This sample has 40,000 to 65,000 clones, with 81% found just once. The specimen comprised peripheral blood mononuclear cells (PBMCs), sampled at baseline. These TCRs come from a human donor with classical Hodgkin lymphoma. The CDR3 runs from the conserved cysteine through the conserved F or W. The order of the fields is J gene, clone size, V gene, D gene, CDR3 DNA, CDR3 protein. The D gene is left open where the match is weak. Clone size, where shown, is once, few, many, or a class for clones that have expanded.

J: TRBJ2-7; size: .; V: TRBV30; D: TRBD1; DNA: TGTGCCTGGAGTGTAACAGGGGGCCTCACCTACGAGCAGTACTTC; CDR3: CAWSVTGGLTYEQYF
J: TRBJ1-4; size: .; V: TRBV5-1; D: .; DNA: TGCGCCAGCAGCTTGGTTACAGGAATTGCAACTAATGAAAAACTGTTTTTT; CDR3: CASSLVTGIATNEKLFF
J: TRBJ1-5; size: few; V: TRBV10-3; D: TRBD1; DNA: TGTGCCATCAGTAAAGGGACAGAAAGCAATCAGCCCCAGCATTTT; CDR3: CAISKGTESNQPQHF
J: TRBJ1-5; size: .; V: TRBV7-2; D: .; DNA: TGTGCCAGCAGCTTAGTGCCCGGACAGCCCCAGCATTTT; CDR3: CASSLVPGQPQHF
J: TRBJ2-5; size: .; V: TRBV5-4; D: .; DNA: TGTGCCAGCAGCAGTACAGGACGGATTCAAGAGACCCAGTACTTC; CDR3: CASSSTGRIQETQYF
J: TRBJ2-4; size: .; V: TRBV15; D: .; DNA: TGTGCCACCAGCAGAGATAAGCGGAGGGGTTTTCTTGACATTCAGTACTTC; CDR3: CATSRDKRRGFLDIQYF
J: TRBJ2-5; size: few; V: TRBV6-1; D: .; DNA: TGTGCCAGCAGCCCGGGGGAGCGTCGCCAAGAGACCCAGTACTTC; CDR3: CASSPGERRQETQYF
J: TRBJ2-7; size: .; V: TRBV13; D: .; DNA: TGTGCCAGCAGCTTCGTCTCCTACGAGCAGTACTTC; CDR3: CASSFVSYEQYF
J: TRBJ1-1; size: .; V: TRBV28; D: .; DNA: TGTGCCAGCAGTCCTATGAACACTGAAGCTTTCTTT; CDR3: CASSPMNTEAFF
J: TRBJ1-2; size: .; V: TRBV5-1; D: .; DNA: TGCGCCAGCAGCCGTTCCGGGCGCGAATTGGGCGGCTACACCTTC; CDR3: CASSRSGRELGGYTF
J: TRBJ2-5; size: .; V: TRBV4-3; D: TRBD2; DNA: TGCGCCAGCAGCCCCGCTGGGACTAGCGGGAAGGTGGGGACCCAGTACTTC; CDR3: CASSPAGTSGKVGTQYF
J: TRBJ2-5; size: .; V: TRBV5-4; D: TRBD2; DNA: TGTGCCAGCAGCGTATCATCCATCAGCGGGAGGGCCGGGGAGACCCAGTACTTC; CDR3: CASSVSSISGRAGETQYF
J: TRBJ2-2; size: .; V: TRBV11-3; D: .; DNA: TGTGCCAGCAGCTTGCTTAAGAACACCGGGGAGCTGTTTTTT; CDR3: CASSLLKNTGELFF
J: TRBJ2-1; size: .; V: TRBV13; D: .; DNA: TGTGCCAGCAGCCCCGGTGGGAATGAGCAGTTCTTC; CDR3: CASSPGGNEQFF
J: TRBJ1-2; size: once; V: TRBV30; D: .; DNA: TGTGCCTGGAGTTCCGGCACCTATGGCTACACCTTC; CDR3: CAWSSGTYGYTF
J: TRBJ1-2; size: few; V: TRBV6-5; D: .; DNA: TGTGCCAGCAGTTACGGGGGGAGCTATGGCTACACCTTC; CDR3: CASSYGGSYGYTF
J: TRBJ2-1; size: .; V: TRBV9; D: TRBD2; DNA: TGTGCCAGCAGCGTCGGAGGGACTCTAAGCGGGAGCGACAATGAGCAGTTCTTC; CDR3: CASSVGGTLSGSDNEQFF
J: TRBJ2-3; size: .; V: TRBV19; D: .; DNA: TGTGCCAGTAGTATAGATCGGAGAACTACGCAGTATTTT; CDR3: CASSIDRRTTQYF
J: TRBJ2-2; size: .; V: TRBV5-1; D: TRBD2; DNA: TGCGCCAGCCGTCGACTAGCGGGGAACACCGGGGAGCTGTTTTTT; CDR3: CASRRLAGNTGELFF
J: TRBJ2-7; size: once; V: TRBV6-6; D: .; DNA: TGTGCCAGCAGTCCCGGACAGCACTACGAGCAGTACTTC; CDR3: CASSPGQHYEQYF
J: TRBJ1-5; size: .; V: TRBV21-1; D: .; DNA: TGTGCCAGCAGCAAAGGGGGGGCAGGGATAATCGGAGAGCCCCAGCATTTT; CDR3: CASSKGGAGIIGEPQHF
J: TRBJ2-5; size: .; V: TRBV7-2; D: TRBD2; DNA: TGTGCCAGCAGCTCTTTCCCGGGACTAGCGGGAGGTCGAGAGACCCAGTACTTC; CDR3: CASSSFPGLAGGRETQYF
J: TRBJ1-4; size: .; V: TRBV5-1; D: TRBD1; DNA: TGCGCCAGCAGCTTGGGGGGGACAGGCCGTAATGAAAAACTGTTTTTT; CDR3: CASSLGGTGRNEKLFF
J: TRBJ1-2; size: .; V: TRBV4-1; D: .; DNA: TGCGCCAGCAGCCAAGAGGGGGTCACACCAACAAGCTACACCTTC; CDR3: CASSQEGVTPTSYTF
J: TRBJ1-2; size: .; V: TRBV4-1; D: TRBD1; DNA: TGCGCCAGCAGCCAGAACACACAGGGGTTCCGAGGTGGCTACACCTTC; CDR3: CASSQNTQGFRGGYTF
J: TRBJ1-2; size: .; V: TRBV4-3; D: TRBD1; DNA: TGCGCCAGCAGCCAAGAAGGACAGGCCGTTGGTACTGGCTACACCTTC; CDR3: CASSQEGQAVGTGYTF
J: TRBJ1-1; size: .; V: TRBV25-1; D: .; DNA: TGTGCCAGCAGTGATTCAGGGACGCTGAACACTGAAGCTTTCTTT; CDR3: CASSDSGTLNTEAFF
J: TRBJ1-1; size: .; V: TRBV11-3; D: .; DNA: TGTGCCAGCGTTAAGGGTGACACTGAAGCTTTCTTT; CDR3: CASVKGDTEAFF
J: TRBJ1-2; size: .; V: TRBV30; D: .; DNA: TGTGCCTGGAGTGCGCCAGGGTCCACTAACTATGGCTACACCTTC; CDR3: CAWSAPGSTNYGYTF
J: TRBJ2-1; size: .; V: TRBV19; D: .; DNA: TGTGCCAGTAGGTCTGGGAACGAAAATGAGCAGTTCTTC; CDR3: CASRSGNENEQFF
J: TRBJ2-2; size: .; V: TRBV21-1; D: .; DNA: TGTGCCAGCAGCAAAAAGCGGCGGGGGGCCGGGGAGCTGTTTTTT; CDR3: CASSKKRRGAGELFF
J: TRBJ2-5; size: .; V: TRBV14; D: .; DNA: TGTGCCAGCAGCCAAGCGGTCCAGGGGACCCAGTACTTC; CDR3: CASSQAVQGTQYF
J: TRBJ2-3; size: .; V: TRBV7-9; D: TRBD2; DNA: TGTGCCAGCAGCCCGCTCATCCTAGCGGGAGGATTCACAGATACGCAGTATTTT; CDR3: CASSPLILAGGFTDTQYF
J: TRBJ1-2; size: few; V: TRBV7-2; D: TRBD1; DNA: TGTGCCAGCAGCTTTGGACAGGGGATCCATGGCTACACCTTC; CDR3: CASSFGQGIHGYTF
J: TRBJ2-1; size: .; V: TRBV10-3; D: TRBD2; DNA: TGTGCCATCAGTGGTACCGGGACTAGCGGGAGAGATGAGCAGTTCTTC; CDR3: CAISGTGTSGRDEQFF
J: TRBJ2-1; size: .; V: TRBV10-3; D: TRBD2; DNA: TGTGCCATCAGTGAGACCGGGACTAGCGGGACCTCTAGGCAGTTCTTC; CDR3: CAISETGTSGTSRQFF
J: TRBJ1-1; size: .; V: TRBV6-1; D: .; DNA: TGTGCCAGCAGTGAGGTTAGCTTAACTGAAGCTTTCTTT; CDR3: CASSEVSLTEAFF
J: TRBJ2-5; size: few; V: TRBV30; D: .; DNA: TGTGCCTGGAGTGTAAGGGTGGGTCAGGAGACCCAGTACTTC; CDR3: CAWSVRVGQETQYF
J: TRBJ2-3; size: few; V: TRBV6-1; D: TRBD2; DNA: TGTGCCAGCCGGACTAGCGGGACTGCGGATACGCAGTATTTT; CDR3: CASRTSGTADTQYF
J: TRBJ1-1; size: .; V: TRBV30; D: .; DNA: TGTGCCTGGAGTGTGGGGGCTGGGGGAGCTTTCTTT; CDR3: CAWSVGAGGAFF
J: TRBJ2-1; size: .; V: TRBV7-9; D: .; DNA: TGTGCCAGCAGCTTACGCGGAGTAGCGGAATCCTACAATGAGCAGTTCTTC; CDR3: CASSLRGVAESYNEQFF
J: TRBJ2-1; size: .; V: TRBV6-6; D: TRBD1; DNA: TGTGCCAGCAGCCGACAGACAGGGAGCTCCTACAATGAGCAGTTCTTC; CDR3: CASSRQTGSSYNEQFF
J: TRBJ2-4; size: .; V: TRBV5-6; D: .; DNA: TGTGCCAGCAGCTTGGAGGGAGCCAAAAACATTCAGTACTTC; CDR3: CASSLEGAKNIQYF